This entry lists 19 T cell receptor beta chains sequenced from one sample in a study of T cell repertoires in cytomegalovirus infection. The antigens of these receptors remain unknown. In TCRdb, the reads were re-called with MiXCR into one record per CDR3 protein. The table lists around 110,000 distinct CDR3 sequences, around 10% of them singletons. Sample: PBMCs, sequenced either directly or after in vitro stimulation (not recorded which). The receptors here all came from a human donor in good health (CMV status not recorded). Some clones in this sample may be carry-over from other donors' samples.

In its sample, this clonotype was seen many times. V and J are TRBV3-1 and TRBJ1-4; unclear D gene. This CDR3 spans 16 amino acids. The V end lost 4 bases, the J end lost 8 bases, and 20 bases lay between the germline ends. Germline loops: CDR1 LGHDT, CDR2 YNNKEL (reference sequence). This CDR3 is CASSPEIGLIREKLFF. The CDR3 DNA reads TGTGCCAGCAGCCCGGAAATTGGGTTGATAAGGGAAAAACTGTTTTTT.

The chain combines TRBV18 with TRBJ1-6; D may be TRBD1 (6 bases). The germline V gene encodes CDR1 KGHSH and CDR2 LQKENI. Trimming pared 0 bases from V and 5 bases from J, leaving 8 bases between. The CDR3 has 15 amino acids. CDR3 sequence (DNA): TGTGCCAGCTCACCACCGTCAGGGGATAATTCACCCCTCCACTTT. It yields the protein CASSPPSGDNSPLHF. The complete variable domain, with remaining parts taken from reference TRBV18 and TRBJ1-6, reads NAGVMQNPRHLVRRRGQEARLRCSPMKGHSHVYWYRQLPEEGLKFMVYLQKENIIDESGMPKERFSAEFPKEGPSILRIQQVVRGDSAAYFCASSPPSGDNSPLHFGNGTRLTVT.

This clonotype has ten or more counts. V and J are TRBV7-2 and TRBJ1-5, with D perhaps matching TRBD1 (5 bases). Germline CDR1 and CDR2: SGHTA and FQGNSA. Trimming left V 6 bases short and J 4 bases short, with 19 bases between. The CDR3 covers 16 residues. The CDR3 DNA reads as TGTGCCAGCAGTTACTACGGGACGGCCGAAAATCAGCCCCAGCATTTT. It is translated as CASSYYGTAENQPQHF.

This clonotype came up many times. Here the CDR3 DNA reads TGTGCCAGCAGCACCCGGACTATCTACGAGCAGTACTTC. It yields the protein CASSTRTIYEQYF. V gene TRBV7-2 combines with J gene TRBJ2-7, with D perhaps TRBD2 (6 bases). V was trimmed by 5 bases and J by 3 bases, leaving 11 bases between them. Germline values: CDR1 SGHTA, CDR2 FQGNSA. The CDR3 loop spans 13 amino acids.

The rearrangement joins TRBV6-2 or TRBV6-3 to TRBJ2-2, with TRBD2 matching 9 bases. V dropped 6 bases and J dropped 5; count of bases not matched to a gene: 1. Germline CDR1 and CDR2: MNHEY and SVGEGT. The CDR3 runs 13 residues. Here the CDR3 DNA reads TGTGCCAGCAGAGGACTAGCGACCGGGGAGCTGTTTTTT. Translated, it gives CASRGLATGELFF.

This clonotype was picked up a small number of times. The rearrangement joins TRBV7-2 to TRBJ2-1; D is uncertain. Germline CDR1 SGHTA, CDR2 FQGNSA. Between the trimmed V and J ends, which lost 7 bases and 3 bases, there was a span of 7 bases. The CDR3 is 12 amino acids. CDR3 sequence: CASKVYYNEQFF. The CDR3 DNA reads TGTGCCAGCAAAGTGTACTACAATGAGCAGTTCTTC.

This clonotype has a count of ten or more. V is TRBV11-1 and J is TRBJ2-5; a weak D match, TRBD2 (7 bases). Deletions cut 5 bases from V and 2 bases from J, with 15 bases between. The CDR3 runs 15 residues. The germline CDR1 and CDR2 sequences are SGHAT and FQDESV (reference sequence). The CDR3 protein is CASSRGAAHQETQYF. The CDR3 DNA is TGTGCCAGCAGCCGGGGGGCAGCACATCAAGAGACCCAGTACTTC. Combining the CDR3 with reference TRBV11-1 and TRBJ2-5 gives the whole variable domain EAEVAQSPRYKITEKSQAVAFWCDPISGHATLYWYRQILGQGPELLVQFQDESVVDDSQLPKDRFSAERLKGVDSTLKIQPAELGDSAMYLCASSRGAAHQETQYFGPGTRLLVL.

The chain joins TRBV27 to TRBJ2-1; TRBD2 is a possible D gene (6 bases). The V gene lost 6 bases and the J gene lost 5 bases, with 23 bases spanning the gap. The CDR3 has 17 residues. The V gene's germline CDR1 is MNHEY and CDR2 SMNVEV (reference sequence). This CDR3 is CASSSLSPRESHNEQFF. The CDR3 DNA reads TGTGCCAGCAGCTCCCTCTCTCCCCGGGAGAGTCACAATGAGCAGTTCTTC.

This clonotype was observed many times. This chain links TRBV7-9 with TRBJ2-3; D might be TRBD1 (6 bases). Germline V lookup: CDR1 SEHNR, CDR2 FQNEAQ (reference sequence). Trimming stripped 1 base from V and 9 bases from J, with 17 bases between. This CDR3 comprises 15 residues. The DNA for the CDR3 is TGTGCCAGCAGCTTAGGGGACACCGGGGTATCGACGCAGTATTTT. It specifies CASSLGDTGVSTQYF.

This clonotype was recorded at least ten times. The chain couples TRBV5-1 to TRBJ1-4, with D perhaps TRBD1 (5 bases). V lost 0 bases, J lost 8 bases, and 14 bases lay in between. The CDR3 spans 15 residues. Germline V gene data show CDR1 as SGHRS and CDR2 as YFSETQ. CDR3 in amino acids: CASSLEGDPGEKLFF. As DNA, the CDR3 is TGCGCCAGCAGCTTGGAAGGGGACCCGGGGGAAAAACTGTTTTTT.

The chain employs TRBV11-1 and TRBJ2-6, with TRBD2 as a possible D gene (6 bases). V was trimmed by 1 base and J by 0 bases, leaving 13 bases between them. The CDR3 is 18 residues long. The V gene's germline CDR1 is SGHAT and CDR2 FQDESV (reference sequence). Written as DNA, the CDR3 is TGTGCCAGCAGCTTAGAGCGTGGAGGGCGCTCTGGGGCCAACGTCCTGACTTTC. This encodes CASSLERGGRSGANVLTF.

The chain links TRBV29-1 to TRBJ2-7; D is ambiguous. Germline V gene sequence: CDR1 SQVTM, CDR2 ANQGSEA. V was clipped by 0 bases and J by 1 base, with 7 bases between them. This CDR3 contains 13 residues. CDR3 in amino acids: CSVEDGPSYEQYF. The CDR3 nucleotides read TGCAGCGTTGAAGACGGGCCTTCCTACGAGCAGTACTTC.

V usage is TRBV24-1 and J usage is TRBJ2-2; D call uncertain. This CDR3 has 16 amino acids. Germline assignment: CDR1 KGHDR and CDR2 SFDVKD. Trimming cost V 5 bases and J 0 bases, with 12 bases left between them. The CDR3 bases are TGTGCCACCAGTGTTAGTCAGGCCTCGAACACCGGGGAGCTGTTTTTT. It specifies CATSVSQASNTGELFF.

This clonotype was detected ten times or more. The genes are TRBV12-3 or TRBV12-4 and TRBJ1-1; 9 bases are a match to TRBD1. V gave up 7 bases and J gave up 0 bases; unmatched junction bases: 3. The CDR3 runs 14 residues. CDR3 DNA sequence: TGTGCCAGCAACGGACAGGGGATGAACACTGAAGCTTTCTTT. Translation: CASNGQGMNTEAFF.

This clonotype occurred many times. The chain couples TRBV28 to TRBJ1-2, with TRBD1 as a possible D gene (6 bases). The CDR3 consists of 15 residues. Per the germline V gene, CDR1 is MDHEN and CDR2 is SYDVKM. Trimming shortened V by 5 bases and J by 0 bases, and 13 bases separated the two germline ends. The CDR3 coding sequence is TGTGCCAGCAGTACCCACAGGGAACCTAACTATGGCTACACCTTC. Translated, it gives CASSTHREPNYGYTF.

This clonotype was observed a few times. The chain carries TRBV7-9 and TRBJ1-2; the D is unclear. Germline lookup yields CDR1 SEHNR and CDR2 FQNEAQ (reference sequence). CDR3 length: 11 amino acids. V gave up 5 bases and J gave up 8 bases, with 9 bases separating them. The CDR3: CASSVEGGYTF. The CDR3 nucleotides read TGTGCCAGCAGCGTCGAAGGGGGCTACACCTTC.

This clonotype was seen ten or more times. The CDR3 nucleotides are TGTGCCAGCAGCTTGGGGAGGAAATTCTCTGGGGCCAACGTCCTGACTTTC. It encodes CASSLGRKFSGANVLTF. This sequence joins TRBV7-2 and TRBJ2-6; maybe TRBD2 (6 bases). The ends were cut back, 3 bases at V and 0 bases at J, with 12 bases in the middle. The CDR3 runs to 17 residues. Germline lookup yields CDR1 SGHTA and CDR2 FQGNSA.

The rearrangement links TRBV28 to TRBJ2-7, with D possibly TRBD2 on 6 matching bases. The germline V gene encodes CDR1 MDHEN and CDR2 SYDVKM. Trimming removed 4 bases at V and 12 bases at J, with 22 bases between. The CDR3 has 14 residues. CDR3 in DNA: TGTGCCAGCAGTTCTCAGGGCGGGACCCTTACCGGGTACTTC. This encodes CASSSQGGTLTGYF.

The chain recombines TRBV12-3 or TRBV12-4 with TRBJ2-4; 7 bases align to TRBD1. This CDR3 contains 14 residues. V was clipped by 3 bases and J by 8 bases; unmatched bases: 7. CDR3 DNA: TGTGCCAGCAGTTTGAGACAGGGTTTAGACATTCAGTACTTC. It is translated as CASSLRQGLDIQYF.